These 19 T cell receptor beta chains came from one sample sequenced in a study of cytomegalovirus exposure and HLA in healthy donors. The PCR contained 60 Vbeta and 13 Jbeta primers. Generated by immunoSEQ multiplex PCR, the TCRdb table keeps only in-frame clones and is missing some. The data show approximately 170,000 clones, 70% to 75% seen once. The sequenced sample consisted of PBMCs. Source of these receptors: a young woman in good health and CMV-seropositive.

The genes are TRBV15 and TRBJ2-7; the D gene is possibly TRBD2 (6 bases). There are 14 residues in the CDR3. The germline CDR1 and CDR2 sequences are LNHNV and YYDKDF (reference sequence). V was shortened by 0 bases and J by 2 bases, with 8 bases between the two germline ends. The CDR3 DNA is TGTGCCACCAGCAGAGATCGGGGGACCTACGAGCAGTACTTC. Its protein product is CATSRDRGTYEQYF. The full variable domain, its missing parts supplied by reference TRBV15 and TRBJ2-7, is DAMVIQNPRYQVTQFGKPVTLSCSQTLNHNVMYWYQQKSSQAPKLLFHYYDKDFNNEADTPDNFQSRRPNTSFCFLDIRSPGLGDTAMYLCATSRDRGTYEQYFGPGTRLTVT.

CDR3 residues: CASSPEAPGGKETQYF. CDR3 in DNA: TGTGCCAGCAGCCCTGAGGCCCCAGGAGGAAAGGAGACCCAGTACTTC. The V and J genes are TRBV4-2 and TRBJ2-5; weak D call: TRBD2 (5 bases). Germline lookup yields CDR1 LGHNA and CDR2 YNFKEQ. The CDR3 extends over 16 amino acids. V gave up 4 bases and J gave up 5 bases, with 20 bases separating them.

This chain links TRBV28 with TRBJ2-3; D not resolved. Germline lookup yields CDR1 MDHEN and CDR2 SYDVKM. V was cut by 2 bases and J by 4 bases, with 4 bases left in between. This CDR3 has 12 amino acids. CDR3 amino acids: CASSLPADTQYF. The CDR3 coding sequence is TGTGCCAGCAGTTTACCGGCAGATACGCAGTATTTT.

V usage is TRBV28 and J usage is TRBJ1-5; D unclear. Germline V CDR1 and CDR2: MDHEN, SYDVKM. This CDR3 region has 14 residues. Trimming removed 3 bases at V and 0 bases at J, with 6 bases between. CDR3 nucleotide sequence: TGTGCCAGCAGTTTCGGGAATAGCAATCAGCCCCAGCATTTT. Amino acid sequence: CASSFGNSNQPQHF.

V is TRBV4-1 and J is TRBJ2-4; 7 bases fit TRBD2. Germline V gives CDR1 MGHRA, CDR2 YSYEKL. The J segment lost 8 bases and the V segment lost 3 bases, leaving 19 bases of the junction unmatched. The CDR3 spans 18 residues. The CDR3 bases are TGCGCCAGCAGCCATGGCCCCGATAGCGGGTGGCGAGGGCACATTCAGTACTTC. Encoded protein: CASSHGPDSGWRGHIQYF.

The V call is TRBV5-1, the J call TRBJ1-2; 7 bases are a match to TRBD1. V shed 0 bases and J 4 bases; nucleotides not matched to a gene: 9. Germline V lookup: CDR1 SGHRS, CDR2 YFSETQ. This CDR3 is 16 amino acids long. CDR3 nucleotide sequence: TGCGCCAGCAGCTTGGAGGTGACAGGGTACCCCTATGGCTACACCTTC. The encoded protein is CASSLEVTGYPYGYTF.

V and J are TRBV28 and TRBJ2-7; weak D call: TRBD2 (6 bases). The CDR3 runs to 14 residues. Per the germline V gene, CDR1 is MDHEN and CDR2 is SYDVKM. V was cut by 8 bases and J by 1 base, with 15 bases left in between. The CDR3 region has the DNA TGTGCCAGCGTTCGAGGCGGGACTTCCTACGAGCAGTACTTC. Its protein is CASVRGGTSYEQYF.

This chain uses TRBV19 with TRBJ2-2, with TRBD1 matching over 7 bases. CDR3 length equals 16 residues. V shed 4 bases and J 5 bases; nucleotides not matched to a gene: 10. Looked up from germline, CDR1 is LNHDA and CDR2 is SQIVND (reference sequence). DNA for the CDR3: TGTGCCAGTAGTAAATCTAACAGGGGAAATACCGGGGAGCTGTTTTTT. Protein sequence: CASSKSNRGNTGELFF.

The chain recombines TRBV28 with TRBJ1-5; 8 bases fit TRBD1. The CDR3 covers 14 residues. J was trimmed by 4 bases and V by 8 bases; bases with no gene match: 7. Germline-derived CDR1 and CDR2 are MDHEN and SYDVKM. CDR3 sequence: CASGDTGGNQPQHF. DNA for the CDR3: TGTGCCAGCGGGGATACAGGGGGGAATCAGCCCCAGCATTTT.

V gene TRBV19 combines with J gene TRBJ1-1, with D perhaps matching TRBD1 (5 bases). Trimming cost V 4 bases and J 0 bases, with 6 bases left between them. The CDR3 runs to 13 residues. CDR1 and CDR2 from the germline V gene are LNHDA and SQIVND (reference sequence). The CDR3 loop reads CASSRGLNTEAFF. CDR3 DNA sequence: TGTGCCAGTAGTAGGGGCTTGAACACTGAAGCTTTCTTT.

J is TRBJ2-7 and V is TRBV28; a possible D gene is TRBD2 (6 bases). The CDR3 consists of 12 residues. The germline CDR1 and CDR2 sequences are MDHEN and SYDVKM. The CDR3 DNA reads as TGTGGTCAAGGGACTGTCCCCTACGAGCAGTACTTC. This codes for CGQGTVPYEQYF.

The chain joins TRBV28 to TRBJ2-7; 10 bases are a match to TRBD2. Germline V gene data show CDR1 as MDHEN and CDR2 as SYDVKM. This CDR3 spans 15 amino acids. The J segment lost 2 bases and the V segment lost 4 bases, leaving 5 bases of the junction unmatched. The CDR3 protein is CASSYGTSVPYEQYF. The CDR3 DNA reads TGTGCCAGCAGTTATGGGACTAGCGTTCCCTACGAGCAGTACTTC.

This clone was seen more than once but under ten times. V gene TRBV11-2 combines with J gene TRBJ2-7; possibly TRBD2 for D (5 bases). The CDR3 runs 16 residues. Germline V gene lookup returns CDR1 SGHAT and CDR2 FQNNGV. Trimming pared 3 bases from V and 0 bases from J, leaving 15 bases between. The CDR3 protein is CASSLASAGVSYEQYF. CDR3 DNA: TGTGCCAGCAGCTTGGCTTCTGCGGGTGTCTCCTACGAGCAGTACTTC.

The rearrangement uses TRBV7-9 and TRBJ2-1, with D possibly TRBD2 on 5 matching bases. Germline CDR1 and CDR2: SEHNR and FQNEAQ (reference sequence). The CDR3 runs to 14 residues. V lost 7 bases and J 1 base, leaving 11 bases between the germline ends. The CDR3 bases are TGTGCCAGCAAGGATAGCGATTCCTACAATGAGCAGTTCTTC. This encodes CASKDSDSYNEQFF.

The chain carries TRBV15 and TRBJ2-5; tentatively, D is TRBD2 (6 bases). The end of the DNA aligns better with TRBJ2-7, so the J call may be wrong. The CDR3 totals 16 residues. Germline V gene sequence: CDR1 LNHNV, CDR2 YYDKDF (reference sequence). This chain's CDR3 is CATSFGGGASSYEQYF. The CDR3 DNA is TGTGCCACCAGCTTTGGTGGAGGGGCCAGCTCCTACGAGCAGTACTTC.

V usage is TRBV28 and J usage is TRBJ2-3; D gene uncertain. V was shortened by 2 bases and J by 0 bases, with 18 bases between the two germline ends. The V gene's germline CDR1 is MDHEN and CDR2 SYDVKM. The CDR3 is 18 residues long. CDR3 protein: CASSLIYETDPSTDTQYF. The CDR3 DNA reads TGTGCCAGCAGTTTAATTTATGAGACTGACCCTAGCACAGATACGCAGTATTTT. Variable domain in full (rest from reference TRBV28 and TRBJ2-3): DVKVTQSSRYLVKRTGEKVFLECVQDMDHENMFWYRQDPGLGLRLIYFSYDVKMKEKGDIPEGYSVSREKKERFSLILESASTNQTSMYLCASSLIYETDPSTDTQYFGPGTRLTVL.

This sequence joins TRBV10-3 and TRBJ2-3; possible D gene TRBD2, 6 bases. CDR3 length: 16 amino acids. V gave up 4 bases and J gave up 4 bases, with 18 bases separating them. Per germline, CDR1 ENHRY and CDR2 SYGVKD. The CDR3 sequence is CAISGGVSGVSDTQYF. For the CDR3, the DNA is TGTGCCATCAGTGGGGGGGTGTCGGGAGTCTCAGATACGCAGTATTTT.

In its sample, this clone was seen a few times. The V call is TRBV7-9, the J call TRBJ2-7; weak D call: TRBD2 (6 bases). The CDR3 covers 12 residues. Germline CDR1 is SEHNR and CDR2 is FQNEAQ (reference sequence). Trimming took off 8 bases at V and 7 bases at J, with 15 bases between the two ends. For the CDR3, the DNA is TGTGCCAGCGGGTCTAGCAGCGGGGAGCAGTACTTC. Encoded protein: CASGSSSGEQYF.

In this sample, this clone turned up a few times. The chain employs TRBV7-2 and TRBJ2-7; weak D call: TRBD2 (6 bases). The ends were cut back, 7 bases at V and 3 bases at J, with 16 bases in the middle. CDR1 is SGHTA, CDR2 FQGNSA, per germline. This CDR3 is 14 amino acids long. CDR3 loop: CASTRAGRNYEQYF. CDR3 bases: TGTGCCAGCACGCGGGCGGGGCGAAACTACGAGCAGTACTTC.